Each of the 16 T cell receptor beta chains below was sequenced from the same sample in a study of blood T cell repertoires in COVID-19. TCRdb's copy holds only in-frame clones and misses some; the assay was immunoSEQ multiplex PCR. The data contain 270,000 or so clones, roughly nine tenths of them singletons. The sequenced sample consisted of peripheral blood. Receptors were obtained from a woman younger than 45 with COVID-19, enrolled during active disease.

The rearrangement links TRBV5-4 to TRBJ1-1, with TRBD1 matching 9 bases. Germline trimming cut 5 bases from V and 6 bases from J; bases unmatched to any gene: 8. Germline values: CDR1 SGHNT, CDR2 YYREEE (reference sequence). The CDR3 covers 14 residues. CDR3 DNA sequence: TGTGCCAGCAGTCATGGGGACAGGGCCGCTGAAGCTTTCTTT. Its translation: CASSHGDRAAEAFF. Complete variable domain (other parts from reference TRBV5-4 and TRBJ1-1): ETGVTQSPTHLIKTRGQQVTLRCSSQSGHNTVSWYQQALGQGPQFIFQYYREEENGRGNFPPRFSGLQFPNYSSELNVNALELDDSALYLCASSHGDRAAEAFFGQGTRLTVV.

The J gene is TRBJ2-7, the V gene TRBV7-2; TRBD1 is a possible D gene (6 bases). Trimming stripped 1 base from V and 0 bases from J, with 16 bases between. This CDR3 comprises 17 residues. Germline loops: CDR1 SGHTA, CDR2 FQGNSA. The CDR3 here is CASSLGGGYLSSYEQYF. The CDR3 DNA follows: TGTGCCAGCAGCTTAGGAGGGGGATATCTGAGCTCCTACGAGCAGTACTTC.

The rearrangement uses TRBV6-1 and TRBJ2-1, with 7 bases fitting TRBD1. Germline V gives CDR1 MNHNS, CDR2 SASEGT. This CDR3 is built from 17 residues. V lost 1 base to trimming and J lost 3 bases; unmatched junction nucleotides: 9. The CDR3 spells CASSEEAGTAIYNEQFF. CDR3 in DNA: TGTGCCAGCAGTGAAGAGGCAGGGACAGCCATCTACAATGAGCAGTTCTTC.

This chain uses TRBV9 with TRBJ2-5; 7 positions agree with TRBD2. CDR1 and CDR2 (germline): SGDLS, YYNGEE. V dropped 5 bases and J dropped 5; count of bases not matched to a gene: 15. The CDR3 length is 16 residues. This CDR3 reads CASSHLGGNSGETQYF. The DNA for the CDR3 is TGTGCCAGCAGTCACTTGGGGGGGAACTCGGGTGAGACCCAGTACTTC.

The DNA for the CDR3 is TGTGCCAGCAGCTTAGCGGGGTACTCAGGCGAGACCCAGTACTTC. Translating it yields CASSLAGYSGETQYF. The J gene is TRBJ2-5, the V gene TRBV11-2, with a tentative D call TRBD2 (5 bases). CDR3 length equals 15 residues. Trimming cost V 1 base and J 5 bases, with 14 bases left between them. The V gene's germline CDR1 is SGHAT and CDR2 FQNNGV.

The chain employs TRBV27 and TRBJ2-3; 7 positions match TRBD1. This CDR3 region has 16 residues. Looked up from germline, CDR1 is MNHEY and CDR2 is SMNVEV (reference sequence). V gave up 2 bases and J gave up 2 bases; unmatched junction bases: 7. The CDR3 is CASSLMGTATTDTQYF. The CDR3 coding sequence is TGTGCCAGCAGTTTAATGGGGACAGCAACCACAGATACGCAGTATTTT.

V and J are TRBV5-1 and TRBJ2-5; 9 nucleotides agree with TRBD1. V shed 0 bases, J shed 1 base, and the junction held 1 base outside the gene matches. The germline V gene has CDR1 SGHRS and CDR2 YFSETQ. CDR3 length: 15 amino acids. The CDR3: CASSLGTGAQETQYF. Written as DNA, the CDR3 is TGCGCCAGCAGCTTGGGGACAGGGGCCCAAGAGACCCAGTACTTC.

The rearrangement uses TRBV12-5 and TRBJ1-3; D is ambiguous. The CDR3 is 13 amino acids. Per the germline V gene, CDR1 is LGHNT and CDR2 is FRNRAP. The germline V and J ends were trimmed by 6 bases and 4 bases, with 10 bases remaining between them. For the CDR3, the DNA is TGTGCTAGTGGGGACGGGATCGGAAACACCATATATTTT. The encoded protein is CASGDGIGNTIYF.

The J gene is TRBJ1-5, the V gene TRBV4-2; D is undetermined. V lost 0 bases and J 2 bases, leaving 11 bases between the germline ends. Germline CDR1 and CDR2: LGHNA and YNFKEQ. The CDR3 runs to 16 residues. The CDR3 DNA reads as TGTGCCAGCAGCCAAGATAACGGGGAAGGCAATCAGCCCCAGCATTTT. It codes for CASSQDNGEGNQPQHF.

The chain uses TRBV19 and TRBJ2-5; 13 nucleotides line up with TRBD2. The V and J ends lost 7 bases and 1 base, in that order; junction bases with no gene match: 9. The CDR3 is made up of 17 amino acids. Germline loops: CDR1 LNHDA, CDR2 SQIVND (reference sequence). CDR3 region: CASMRTSGGLFQETQYF. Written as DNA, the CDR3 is TGTGCCAGTATGCGGACTAGCGGGGGACTATTCCAAGAGACCCAGTACTTC.

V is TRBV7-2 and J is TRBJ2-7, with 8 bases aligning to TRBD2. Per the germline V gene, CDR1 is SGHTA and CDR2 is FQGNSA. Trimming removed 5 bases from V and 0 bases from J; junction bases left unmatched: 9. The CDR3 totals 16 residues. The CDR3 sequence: CASSPLAGDSSYEQYF. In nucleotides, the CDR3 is TGTGCCAGCAGCCCCCTAGCGGGTGACAGCTCCTACGAGCAGTACTTC.

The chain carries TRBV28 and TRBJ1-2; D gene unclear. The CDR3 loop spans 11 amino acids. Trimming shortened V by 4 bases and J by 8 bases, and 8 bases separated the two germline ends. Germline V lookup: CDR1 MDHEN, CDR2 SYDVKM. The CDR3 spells CASSYDGGYTF. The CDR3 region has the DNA TGTGCCAGCAGTTACGACGGGGGCTACACCTTC.

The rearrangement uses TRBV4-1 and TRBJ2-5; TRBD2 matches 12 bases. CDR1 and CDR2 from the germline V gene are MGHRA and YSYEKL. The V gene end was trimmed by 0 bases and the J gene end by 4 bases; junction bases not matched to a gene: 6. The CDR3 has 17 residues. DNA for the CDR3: TGCGCCAGCAGCCAAGATAGGCCTAGCGGGGGGGGAGAGACCCAGTACTTC. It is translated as CASSQDRPSGGGETQYF.

CDR3 sequence: CASSYSTDSFSYEQYF. DNA for the CDR3: TGTGCCAGCAGTTACTCTACTGACAGTTTTTCCTACGAGCAGTACTTC. This chain connects TRBV6-6 to TRBJ2-7; a weak D match, TRBD1 (5 bases). The ends were cut back, 0 bases at V and 1 base at J, with 13 bases in the middle. CDR3 size: 16 residues. Germline-derived CDR1 and CDR2 are MNHNY and SVGAGI (reference sequence).

Here the CDR3 DNA reads TGTGCCAGCAGCCAAGTTGCCGGAGGGTCAGATACGCAGTATTTT. Amino acid sequence: CASSQVAGGSDTQYF. V and J are TRBV3-1 (or the pseudogene TRBV3-2) and TRBJ2-3, with a tentative D call TRBD2 (6 bases). V was clipped by 1 base and J by 4 bases, with 12 bases between them. CDR3 length: 15 residues. Germline loops: CDR1 LGHDT, CDR2 YNNKEL (reference sequence).

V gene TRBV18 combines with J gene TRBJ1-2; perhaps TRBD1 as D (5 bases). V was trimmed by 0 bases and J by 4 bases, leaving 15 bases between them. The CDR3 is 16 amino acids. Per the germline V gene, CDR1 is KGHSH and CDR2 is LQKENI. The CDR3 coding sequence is TGTGCCAGCTCACCACCCCACCGGGACGGGGGCTATGGCTACACCTTC. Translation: CASSPPHRDGGYGYTF.